Presented here are 20 T cell receptor beta chains from one specimen sequenced in a study of T cell repertoires in cytomegalovirus infection. What these receptors recognize is not known. TCRdb reanalysed the reads using MiXCR and keeps one entry per CDR3 protein. The data contain some 500,000 distinct CDR3 sequences, approximately 40% of them singletons. The input for sequencing was cultured PBMCs, taken from culture after CMV antigen stimulation. These receptors originate from a human donor in good health (CMV status not recorded). Some clones in this sample may be carry-over from other donors' samples.

This clonotype was picked up a small number of times. The V call is TRBV7-2, the J call TRBJ2-1, with D perhaps being TRBD1 or TRBD2 (5 bases each). The CDR3 is 16 residues long. V was shortened by 6 bases and J by 7 bases, with 22 bases between the two germline ends. Per the germline V gene, CDR1 is SGHTA and CDR2 is FQGNSA. The CDR3 nucleotides read TGTGCCAGCAGTTTACGCGGCGAACCCTGGGGGAATGAGCAGTTCTTC. The encoded protein is CASSLRGEPWGNEQFF.

The chain employs TRBV6-6 and TRBJ2-7, with D perhaps TRBD1 (5 bases). The germline V gene has CDR1 MNHNY and CDR2 SVGAGI (reference sequence). V gave up 1 base and J gave up 5 bases, with 21 bases separating them. The CDR3 sequence is 17 residues long. In DNA, the CDR3 is TGTGCCAGCAGTTACTTAGGGGCCCCGGCGACTGGTCACGAGCAGTACTTC. It is translated as CASSYLGAPATGHEQYF.

This clonotype was observed a few times. At one end the junction does not follow the germline gene, possibly because of a read error. The V call is TRBV7-9, the J call TRBJ2-3; 9 bases are a match to TRBD1. The CDR3 length is 16 residues. The germline V gene encodes CDR1 SEHNR and CDR2 FQNEAQ (reference sequence). CDR3 sequence (DNA): TGTGCCAGCACCTTACAGGGGGCGATCCCCGTGGATACGCAGTATTTT. Encoded protein: CASTLQGAIPVDTQYF.

The gene calls are TRBV5-1 and TRBJ2-5; 7 nucleotides agree with TRBD1. Per the germline V gene, CDR1 is SGHRS and CDR2 is YFSETQ. V lost 9 bases, J lost 4 bases, and 9 bases stayed unmatched. This CDR3 region has 13 residues. The CDR3: CATATRQGETQYF. The DNA for the CDR3 is TGCGCCACCGCGACCCGACAGGGAGAGACCCAGTACTTC. Full variable domain (rest looked up from reference TRBV5-1 and TRBJ2-5): KAGVTQTPRYLIKTRGQQVTLSCSPISGHRSVSWYQQTPGQGLQFLFEYFSETQRNKGNFPGRFSGRQFSNSRSEMNVSTLELGDSALYLCATATRQGETQYFGPGTRLLVL.

V usage is TRBV5-6 and J usage is TRBJ1-1; 7 positions agree with TRBD1. V shed 4 bases and J 3 bases; nucleotides not matched to a gene: 6. CDR3 length: 14 residues. The germline V gene has CDR1 SGHDT and CDR2 YYEEEE. Written as DNA, the CDR3 is TGTGCCAGCAGCCCGATAGACAGGGACACTGAAGCTTTCTTT. It translates to CASSPIDRDTEAFF.

The rearrangement uses TRBV5-1 and TRBJ2-3, with 10 bases aligning to TRBD2. The ends lost 2 bases at V and 4 bases at J; junction bases unmatched: 4. The CDR3 contains 15 residues. The V gene's germline CDR1 is SGHRS and CDR2 YFSETQ. DNA for the CDR3: TGCGCCAGCAGCTTCCCCGGGACTAGCGCAGATACGCAGTATTTT. Protein: CASSFPGTSADTQYF.

V is TRBV19 and J is TRBJ2-1; 9 bases are shared with TRBD2. CDR1 LNHDA and CDR2 SQIVND come from the germline V gene (reference sequence). The CDR3 extends over 16 amino acids. Trimming took 10 bases from V and 5 from J; bases not matched to a gene: 15. This chain's CDR3 is CATSSVGGRAHNEQFF. The CDR3, as DNA: TGTGCCACCTCATCAGTGGGCGGGAGGGCCCACAATGAGCAGTTCTTC. Supplemented by reference TRBV19 and TRBJ2-1, the full variable domain reads DGGITQSPKYLFRKEGQNVTLSCEQNLNHDAMYWYRQDPGQGLRLIYYSQIVNDFQKGDIAEGYSVSREKKESFPLTVTSAQKNPTAFYLCATSSVGGRAHNEQFFGPGTRLTVL.

This clonotype showed up just a few times. V is TRBV20-1 and J is TRBJ2-3; 9 bases line up with TRBD1. Germline-derived CDR1 and CDR2 are DFQATT and SNEGSKA (reference sequence). The CDR3 runs to 15 residues. Losses at the gene ends were 6 bases for V and 2 bases for J; bases not matched to a gene: 9. CDR3 nucleotide sequence: TGCAGTGCAGCCCCCTGGGACAGGGCCACAGATACGCAGTATTTT. Translated, it gives CSAAPWDRATDTQYF.

The chain is built from TRBV24-1 and TRBJ2-1, with 7 bases fitting TRBD1. From germline, CDR1 is KGHDR and CDR2 SFDVKD. V lost 3 bases, J lost 3 bases, and 7 bases stayed unmatched. The CDR3 extends over 16 amino acids. The CDR3 bases are TGTGCCACCAGTGATACGACAGGGAAGGACTACAATGAGCAGTTCTTC. Translating it yields CATSDTTGKDYNEQFF.

This chain links TRBV7-2 with TRBJ1-5; D is unresolved. The V end lost 1 base, the J end lost 6 bases, and 13 bases lay between the germline ends. The germline V gene has CDR1 SGHTA and CDR2 FQGNSA. This CDR3 spans 15 amino acids. CDR3 nucleotide sequence: TGTGCCAGCAGCTTAGTAGAGGGTATTATTCAGCCCCAGCATTTT. This codes for CASSLVEGIIQPQHF.

The chain combines TRBV6-2 or TRBV6-3 with TRBJ2-5, with 9 bases aligning to TRBD2. Per germline, CDR1 MNHEY and CDR2 SVGEGT. With V trimmed by 6 bases and J by 5 bases, 10 bases remained unmatched. The CDR3 contains 15 residues. CDR3 sequence: CASSIQRGVYETQYF. The CDR3 nucleotides are TGTGCCAGCAGCATCCAGCGGGGGGTTTATGAGACCCAGTACTTC.

The chain combines TRBV28 with TRBJ2-5, with a possible D match to TRBD2 (6 bases). Germline assignment: CDR1 MDHEN and CDR2 SYDVKM. This CDR3 has 16 amino acids. The V and J ends lost 2 bases and 4 bases respectively, with 17 bases between them. The CDR3, as DNA: TGTGCCAGCAGTTTAGCATTAGCGGTGGTTCGAGAGACCCAGTACTTC. This sequence encodes CASSLALAVVRETQYF.

This clonotype turned up a few times. CDR3 loop: CASSLRQGNTQYF. Written as DNA, the CDR3 is TGTGCCAGCAGCTTGAGACAGGGAAATACGCAGTATTTT. The V gene is TRBV7-2, the J gene TRBJ2-3; 7 bases line up with TRBD1. The germline V gene encodes CDR1 SGHTA and CDR2 FQGNSA. CDR3 length equals 13 residues. J lost 7 bases, V lost 3 bases, and 4 bases had no gene match. The variable domain in full, completed from reference TRBV7-2 and TRBJ2-3, reads GAGVSQSPSNKVTEKGKDVELRCDPISGHTALYWYRQSLGQGLEFLIYFQGNSAPDKSGLPSDRFSAERTGGSVSTLTIQRTQQEDSAVYLCASSLRQGNTQYFGPGTRLTVL.

The chain employs TRBV2 and TRBJ2-7; 8 bases agree with TRBD1. Germline CDR1 reads SNHLY; CDR2 reads FYNNEI. The CDR3 is 13 amino acids. V dropped 2 bases and J dropped 5; count of bases not matched to a gene: 2. CDR3 region: CASSESGGHEQYF. The DNA for the CDR3 is TGTGCCAGCAGTGAATCAGGGGGCCACGAGCAGTACTTC.

The chain is built from TRBV29-1 and TRBJ2-2, with D possibly TRBD2 on 5 matching bases. The V end was cut by 4 bases, the J end by 5 bases, with 14 bases between. CDR3 length: 14 residues. In germline, CDR1 is SQVTM, CDR2 ANQGSEA. This chain's CDR3 is CSVAPGVGTGELFF. CDR3 coding DNA: TGCAGCGTTGCTCCCGGGGTGGGGACCGGGGAGCTGTTTTTT.

Comments on this clonotype: A junction end diverges from the germline sequence, so it may reflect a read error. V and J are TRBV12-3 or TRBV12-4 and TRBJ2-3; 7 bases fit TRBD2. CDR3 size: 15 residues. CDR3 protein: CASSTQRGSTDTLYF. The CDR3 coding sequence is TGTGCCAGCAGCACGCAGCGGGGCAGCACAGATACGCTGTATTTT.

J is TRBJ2-2 and V is TRBV7-6; D unclear. Germline lookup yields CDR1 SGHVS and CDR2 FNYEAQ. V was cut by 1 base and J by 8 bases, with 11 bases left in between. This CDR3 contains 14 residues. CDR3 sequence: CASSLEVQLGELFF. The CDR3 DNA is TGTGCCAGCAGCTTAGAGGTGCAGTTAGGGGAGCTGTTTTTT.

This clonotype appeared a few times. The V call is TRBV11-2, the J call TRBJ1-1; D remains ambiguous. Germline CDR1 reads SGHAT; CDR2 reads FQNNGV. Trimming removed 5 bases from V and 3 bases from J, with 19 bases in between. This CDR3 is 16 amino acids long. CDR3 coding DNA: TGTGCCAGCAGCGCACCCGATAGGGATTCGGACACTGAAGCTTTCTTT. The encoded protein is CASSAPDRDSDTEAFF.

This chain uses TRBV12-3 or TRBV12-4 with TRBJ2-3; TRBD1 agrees at 8 bases. V lost 5 bases and J lost 0; bases outside the gene matches: 4. The CDR3 contains 15 residues. For the CDR3, the DNA is TGTGCCAGCAGTCCCAGGGGGCCCAGCACAGATACGCAGTATTTT. Its translation is CASSPRGPSTDTQYF.

The chain carries TRBV10-2 and TRBJ2-4; weak D call: TRBD1 (5 bases). This CDR3 is 16 amino acids long. Trimming shortened V by 3 bases and J by 3 bases, and 15 bases separated the two germline ends. Germline CDR1 reads WSHSY; CDR2 reads SAAADI. The CDR3 sequence: CASSEPVRQGKNIQYF. The CDR3, as DNA: TGCGCCAGCAGTGAACCGGTCCGGCAGGGCAAAAACATTCAGTACTTC.